This passage covers 30 T cell receptor beta chains from one sample sequenced in a study of T-cell memory formation after mild COVID-19. TCRdb ran MiXCR on the 5' RACE reads and lists one entry per CDR3 protein. Seen here are 350,000 to 400,000 distinct CDR3 sequences, 13% to 15% observed once, and the top ten hold roughly 22%. Specimen: PBMCs or a T cell subset sorted from them (not recorded which). All receptors come from a man between 18 and 35 years old who had mild COVID-19 (a few samples of this study predate the infection). Cell type and time point are not known.

The gene calls are TRBV5-5 and TRBJ2-7; D remains unclear. The CDR3 loop spans 13 amino acids. Germline CDR1 is SGHKS and CDR2 is YYEKEE (reference sequence). Trimming took 1 base from V and 4 from J, leaving 9 bases between them. CDR3 coding DNA: TGTGCCAGCAGCTTGTCTATCGGGTACGAGCAGTACGTC. This sequence encodes CASSLSIGYEQYV.

The chain joins TRBV5-1 to TRBJ2-7; maybe TRBD1 (6 bases). This CDR3 spans 13 amino acids. The germline gives CDR1 SGHRS, CDR2 YFSETQ. Trimming took off 3 bases at V and 2 bases at J, with 9 bases between the two ends. Written as DNA, the CDR3 is TGCGCCAGCAGCTGGACAGTGACCTACGAGCAGTACTTC. Its protein product is CASSWTVTYEQYF. Variable domain in full (rest from reference TRBV5-1 and TRBJ2-7): KAGVTQTPRYLIKTRGQQVTLSCSPISGHRSVSWYQQTPGQGLQFLFEYFSETQRNKGNFPGRFSGRQFSNSRSEMNVSTLELGDSALYLCASSWTVTYEQYFGPGTRLTVT.

The V and J genes are TRBV9 and TRBJ1-1; a weak D match, TRBD1 (6 bases). With 0 bases removed from V and 6 bases from J, the gap between germline ends came to 12 bases. The CDR3 totals 14 residues. CDR1 and CDR2 from the germline V gene are SGDLS and YYNGEE. As DNA, the CDR3 is TGTGCCAGCAGCGTAGCCCCGGGGGGGCCTGAAGCTTTCTTT. Encoded protein: CASSVAPGGPEAFF.

This clonotype was recorded many times. The chain combines TRBV29-1 with TRBJ2-3; D not certain. Trimming cost V 6 bases and J 0 bases, with 16 bases left between them. The CDR3 totals 15 residues. Germline lookup yields CDR1 SQVTM and CDR2 ANQGSEA. In DNA form, the CDR3 reads TGCAGCGTCGAGGCCGGAACGAGAAGCACAGATACGCAGTATTTT. It specifies CSVEAGTRSTDTQYF.

The J gene is TRBJ1-5, the V gene TRBV20-1; tentatively, D is TRBD1 (6 bases). The length of the CDR3 is 15 residues. Deletions cut 0 bases from V and 5 bases from J, with 14 bases between. Germline V gene data show CDR1 as DFQATT and CDR2 as SNEGSKA (reference sequence). CDR3 loop: CSARDPGAPYQPQHF. CDR3 sequence (DNA): TGCAGTGCTAGAGATCCGGGGGCGCCATATCAGCCCCAGCATTTT.

This clonotype appeared a few times. The CDR3 DNA reads as TGTGCCAGCTCACCCTCCGGAGATACGCAGTATTTT. Protein: CASSPSGDTQYF. The chain uses TRBV18 and TRBJ2-3, with unresolved D. Trimming stripped 3 bases from V and 5 bases from J, with 6 bases between. This CDR3 comprises 12 residues. Germline values: CDR1 KGHSH, CDR2 LQKENI.

The DNA of the CDR3 is TGTGCCAGCAGCTTAGATGGTCGGGGGGAGCAGTTCTTC. As protein: CASSLDGRGEQFF. This chain links TRBV11-2 with TRBJ2-1, with D possibly TRBD2 on 6 matching bases. This CDR3 spans 13 amino acids. Trimming left V 0 bases short and J 10 bases short, with 10 bases between. The V gene's germline CDR1 is SGHAT and CDR2 FQNNGV.

In this sample, this clonotype turned up a few times. This chain links TRBV6-5 with TRBJ2-2; 7 bases map to TRBD2. This CDR3 has 14 residues. V was clipped by 4 bases and J by 4 bases; unmatched bases: 3. Per the germline V gene, CDR1 is MNHEY and CDR2 is SVGAGI. CDR3 protein: CASSWGGSTGELFF. In DNA, the CDR3 is TGTGCCAGCAGTTGGGGGGGTTCCACCGGGGAGCTGTTTTTT.

This clonotype came up a few times. CDR3 amino acids: CASSTTAPGEQYF. For the CDR3, the DNA is TGTGCCAGCAGCACAACCGCACCCGGGGAGCAGTACTTC. This rearrangement joins TRBV6-5 to TRBJ2-7; D is unclear. Looked up from germline, CDR1 is MNHEY and CDR2 is SVGAGI. The CDR3 contains 13 residues. V was cut by 6 bases and J by 7 bases, with 16 bases left in between.

This sequence joins TRBV4-1 and TRBJ1-1, with 8 bases identical to TRBD1. The length of the CDR3 is 15 residues. The germline gives CDR1 MGHRA, CDR2 YSYEKL. V shed 4 bases, J shed 3 bases, and the junction held 7 bases outside the gene matches. The CDR3, as DNA: TGCGCCAGCAGCCGGGCCATACAGGGGGACACTGAAGCTTTCTTT. Residues: CASSRAIQGDTEAFF.

This clonotype was observed a handful of times. This chain joins TRBV5-1 and TRBJ2-2; tentative D call: TRBD1 (6 bases). Trimming left V 8 bases short and J 2 bases short, with 13 bases between. The germline CDR1 and CDR2 sequences are SGHRS and YFSETQ. The CDR3 sequence is 14 residues long. CDR3 in DNA: TGCGCCAGTACAGTGGGGGCCAACACCGGGGAGCTGTTTTTT. It is translated as CASTVGANTGELFF. Filled out from reference TRBV5-1 and TRBJ2-2, the complete variable domain reads KAGVTQTPRYLIKTRGQQVTLSCSPISGHRSVSWYQQTPGQGLQFLFEYFSETQRNKGNFPGRFSGRQFSNSRSEMNVSTLELGDSALYLCASTVGANTGELFFGEGSRLTVL.

This chain connects TRBV27 to TRBJ1-2, with 8 bases identical to TRBD1. The junction had 8 bases not matched to a gene; V was cut back by 6 bases and J by 5 bases. The germline CDR1 and CDR2 sequences are MNHEY and SMNVEV (reference sequence). This CDR3 is 14 amino acids long. The CDR3 coding sequence is TGTGCCAGCAGGCTCTCAGGGGGCCGGTATGGCTACACCTTC. Translated, it gives CASRLSGGRYGYTF.

This clonotype was counted only a few times. This sequence joins TRBV29-1 and TRBJ2-2, with 7 bases aligning to TRBD2. CDR3 length: 13 amino acids. Germline V CDR1 and CDR2: SQVTM, ANQGSEA. Trimming took 4 bases from V and 9 from J; bases not matched to a gene: 8. This chain's CDR3 is CSVAAGIGRELFF. In DNA form, the CDR3 reads TGCAGCGTTGCAGCGGGGATAGGTAGGGAGCTGTTTTTT.

This clonotype was found a few times. The rearrangement links TRBV5-1 to TRBJ2-5, with a tentative D call TRBD1 (5 bases). In germline, CDR1 is SGHRS, CDR2 YFSETQ. The CDR3 sequence is 14 residues long. Trimming removed 0 bases at V and 4 bases at J, with 10 bases between. CDR3 residues: CASSLGVGAETQYF. The CDR3 DNA is TGCGCCAGCAGCTTGGGGGTTGGGGCAGAGACCCAGTACTTC.

This sequence joins TRBV7-3 and TRBJ1-3; weak D call: TRBD1 (6 bases). The CDR3 sequence is 13 residues long. Germline CDR1 and CDR2: SGHTA and FQGTGA. Trimming stripped 8 bases from V and 4 bases from J, with 12 bases between. The CDR3 is CASSRGVGNTIYF. The CDR3 DNA reads TGTGCCAGCTCAAGGGGGGTCGGAAACACCATATATTTT.

This clonotype was picked up a small number of times. The chain uses TRBV20-1 and TRBJ2-3; 9 nucleotides line up with TRBD1. V trimming: 5 bases; J trimming: 1 base; junction bases outside the gene matches: 4. The CDR3 runs to 14 residues. The germline gives CDR1 DFQATT, CDR2 SNEGSKA (reference sequence). Here the CDR3 DNA reads TGCAGTGCTCCGGACAGGGGTGGCACAGATACGCAGTATTTT. Protein: CSAPDRGGTDTQYF.

The CDR3 nucleotides are TGTGCCAGCTCACCTCTAGACCAAGAGACCCAGTACTTC. It specifies CASSPLDQETQYF. The chain combines TRBV18 with TRBJ2-5; no clear D. The CDR3 is 13 amino acids. V shed 3 bases and J shed 0 bases, with 5 bases lying between them. Germline assignment: CDR1 KGHSH and CDR2 LQKENI.

This clonotype was recorded a few times. The chain carries TRBV5-1 and TRBJ1-2; tentatively, D is TRBD1 (5 bases). CDR3 length equals 14 residues. Trimming left V 1 base short and J 4 bases short, with 11 bases between. Germline V lookup: CDR1 SGHRS, CDR2 YFSETQ. Here the CDR3 reads CASSLYGGSYGYTF. CDR3 DNA sequence: TGCGCCAGCAGCTTGTACGGGGGAAGCTATGGCTACACCTTC.

There are a few counts of this clonotype. This chain uses TRBV9 with TRBJ2-7; D remains unclear. Germline values: CDR1 SGDLS, CDR2 YYNGEE. There are 15 residues in the CDR3. V gave up 1 base and J gave up 0 bases, with 11 bases separating them. The CDR3 loop reads CASSVSYPSSYEQYF. In nucleotides, the CDR3 is TGTGCCAGCAGCGTAAGTTATCCTAGCTCCTACGAGCAGTACTTC. Full variable domain (outside the CDR3, taken from reference TRBV9 and TRBJ2-7): DSGVTQTPKHLITATGQRVTLRCSPRSGDLSVYWYQQSLDQGLQFLIQYYNGEERAKGNILERFSAQQFPDLHSELNLSSLELGDSALYFCASSVSYPSSYEQYFGPGTRLTVT.

The V call is TRBV7-2, the J call TRBJ2-2, with 11 bases that match TRBD1. Germline V lookup: CDR1 SGHTA, CDR2 FQGNSA. There are 17 residues in the CDR3. V was pared by 6 bases and J by 5 bases, with 11 bases of the junction left unmatched. The CDR3 region has the DNA TGTGCCAGCAGTAATCCGGGACAGGGGGTAGAAACCGGGGAGCTGTTTTTT. This translates into CASSNPGQGVETGELFF.

This clonotype was seen at least ten times. The chain combines TRBV12-3 or TRBV12-4 with TRBJ1-5; 9 nucleotides agree with TRBD1. The CDR3 covers 16 residues. The V gene end was trimmed by 3 bases and the J gene end by 6 bases; junction bases not matched to a gene: 9. Here the CDR3 DNA reads TGTGCCAGCAGTTTGGGTACAGGGGGCTGGGGTCAGCCCCAGCATTTT. This codes for CASSLGTGGWGQPQHF.

This clonotype has a handful of counts. V is TRBV4-1 and J is TRBJ2-7; D not certain. The CDR3 is 13 residues long. Germline V gene sequence: CDR1 MGHRA, CDR2 YSYEKL. The V gene lost 1 base and the J gene lost 2 bases, with 6 bases spanning the gap. The CDR3, as DNA: TGCGCCAGCAGCCAAGTGTCCCCCTACGAGCAGTACTTC. Protein product: CASSQVSPYEQYF.

Written as DNA, the CDR3 is TGTGCCAGCAGCTTAGCGCAGGGAATGAACACTGAAGCTTTCTTT. Translation: CASSLAQGMNTEAFF. The chain carries TRBV7-9 and TRBJ1-1, with a possible D match to TRBD1 (5 bases). The CDR3 is made up of 15 amino acids. Trimming left V 0 bases short and J 0 bases short, with 8 bases between. Germline CDR1 is SEHNR and CDR2 is FQNEAQ (reference sequence).

The CDR3 sequence is CASSLMATQYF. As DNA, the CDR3 is TGTGCCAGCAGCTTAATGGCTACGCAGTATTTT. The chain uses TRBV7-9 and TRBJ2-3, with no clear D. Germline V lookup: CDR1 SEHNR, CDR2 FQNEAQ (reference sequence). V lost 2 bases to trimming and J lost 8 bases, with 5 bases between them. The CDR3 runs 11 residues.

This rearrangement joins TRBV13 to TRBJ2-7; 13 bases fit TRBD2. Unmatched junction bases numbered 7, after V lost 4 bases and J lost 1 base. CDR1 and CDR2 from the germline V gene are PRHDT and FYEKMQ (reference sequence). CDR3 size: 17 residues. CDR3 sequence reads: CASSSWTSGGNSYEQYF. CDR3 DNA sequence: TGTGCCAGCAGCTCTTGGACTAGCGGGGGCAATTCCTACGAGCAGTACTTC.

This chain links TRBV7-2 with TRBJ2-5; D may be TRBD2 (6 bases). From germline, CDR1 is SGHTA and CDR2 FQGNSA. V dropped 10 bases and J dropped 5 bases, with 17 bases sitting between them. The CDR3 runs 13 residues. For the CDR3, the DNA is TGTGCCACCTCTCCCCGGGCGGGGGAGACCCAGTACTTC. Amino acids: CATSPRAGETQYF.

CDR3 amino acids: CATSRVASTDTQYF. The CDR3 DNA follows: TGTGCCACCAGCAGAGTCGCGAGCACAGATACGCAGTATTTT. This chain joins TRBV15 and TRBJ2-3; D remains ambiguous. The CDR3 extends over 14 amino acids. V gave up 1 base and J gave up 0 bases, with 5 bases separating them. Germline-derived CDR1 and CDR2 are LNHNV and YYDKDF (reference sequence).

This clonotype was seen only a few times. This chain joins TRBV5-1 and TRBJ1-5; the D gene is possibly TRBD1 (6 bases). V lost 1 base, J lost 6 bases, and 17 bases lay in between. Germline loops: CDR1 SGHRS, CDR2 YFSETQ. The CDR3 has 16 residues. The CDR3 DNA follows: TGCGCCAGCAGCTTGACACCTACAGGGACCGGTCAGCCCCAGCATTTT. Translation gives CASSLTPTGTGQPQHF.

For the CDR3, the DNA is TGTGCCAGCAGCTTAGGGACAGGGGGCGCGACTGACACTGAAGCTTTCTTT. Translation: CASSLGTGGATDTEAFF. The gene calls are TRBV7-3 and TRBJ1-1, with TRBD1 matching 12 bases. The CDR3 length is 17 residues. V was clipped by 2 bases and J by 3 bases; unmatched bases: 7. Germline CDR1 and CDR2: SGHTA and FQGTGA.

The V and J genes are TRBV11-2 and TRBJ2-1; D remains ambiguous. The CDR3 is 17 residues long. Germline CDR1 SGHAT, CDR2 FQNNGV. V lost 0 bases and J lost 0, with 12 bases in between. The CDR3 DNA reads as TGTGCCAGCAGCTTAGAGAGGCAAGCTAGCTCCTACAATGAGCAGTTCTTC. This sequence encodes CASSLERQASSYNEQFF.